Each of the 20 T cell receptor beta chains below was sequenced from the same sample in a study of T cell changes during pregnancy in multiple sclerosis (dated by TCRdb to 2018 to 2020). Library generation was performed with the immunoSEQ multiplex PCR assay. The clones in this table, taken by TCRdb from immuneACCESS, are in-frame only. Not every clone is retained; where verified, under half of the shortfall comes from an unresolved V gene, and the cause of the rest is unknown. This sample gives about 36,000 clones in total; more than 70% of them show up just once. Roughly 0.58% of the sample belongs to the ten largest clones. The sample here was CD4+ T cells from peripheral blood mononuclear cells, taken in the first trimester of pregnancy. These receptors were obtained from a female donor with multiple sclerosis, enrolled in a pregnancy study.

A word on this clone: Compared with germline, one end of the junction differs, possibly owing to a read error. The gene calls are TRBV7-9 and TRBJ1-2; 8 bases map to TRBD1. Germline V gives CDR1 SEHNR, CDR2 FQNEAQ (reference sequence). The CDR3 is 14 residues long. The DNA of the CDR3 is TGTGCCAGCAGCTCTGGCGGGACAGGACTTTTAAGGAGCTTC. Translated, it gives CASSSGGTGLLRSF.

The rearrangement joins TRBV9 to TRBJ2-2; 9 nucleotides agree with TRBD1. V gave up 3 bases and J gave up 4 bases; unmatched junction bases: 7. This CDR3 has 16 residues. CDR1 and CDR2 (germline): SGDLS, YYNGEE. The CDR3: CASSARDRVSTGELFF. The CDR3 DNA is TGTGCCAGCAGCGCCCGGGACAGGGTTAGCACCGGGGAGCTGTTTTTT.

The V call is TRBV5-1, the J call TRBJ1-2; a possible D gene is TRBD1 (6 bases). The CDR3 has 16 amino acids. Germline V gene data show CDR1 as SGHRS and CDR2 as YFSETQ. V was trimmed by 0 bases and J by 3 bases, leaving 15 bases between them. CDR3 residues: CASSLAPGGVDYGYTF. The CDR3 DNA reads TGCGCCAGCAGCTTGGCCCCGGGGGGCGTTGACTATGGCTACACCTTC. The whole variable domain, remainder taken from reference TRBV5-1 and TRBJ1-2, is KAGVTQTPRYLIKTRGQQVTLSCSPISGHRSVSWYQQTPGQGLQFLFEYFSETQRNKGNFPGRFSGRQFSNSRSEMNVSTLELGDSALYLCASSLAPGGVDYGYTFGSGTRLTVV.

The gene calls are TRBV5-1 and TRBJ1-6, with D unresolved. The CDR3 has 14 residues. The germline V gene encodes CDR1 SGHRS and CDR2 YFSETQ. V lost 3 bases and J lost 7, with 11 bases in between. CDR3 region: CASSSTVENSPLHF. DNA of the CDR3: TGCGCCAGCAGCTCCACCGTAGAAAATTCACCCCTCCACTTT.

The CDR3 spells CASSEPGQGGDTQYF. The CDR3 DNA follows: TGTGCCAGTAGCGAACCGGGACAGGGTGGAGATACGCAGTATTTT. The rearrangement joins TRBV19 to TRBJ2-3, with TRBD1 matching over 9 bases. Per germline, CDR1 LNHDA and CDR2 SQIVND (reference sequence). After removal of 6 bases from V and 5 bases from J, the junction contained 9 bases not matched to a gene. The CDR3 is made up of 15 amino acids. The full variable domain, with the rest looked up from reference TRBV19 and TRBJ2-3, is DGGITQSPKYLFRKEGQNVTLSCEQNLNHDAMYWYRQDPGQGLRLIYYSQIVNDFQKGDIAEGYSVSREKKESFPLTVTSAQKNPTAFYLCASSEPGQGGDTQYFGPGTRLTVL.

This chain links TRBV5-1 with TRBJ2-7; a weak D match, TRBD2 (5 bases). Trimming pared 5 bases from V and 4 bases from J, leaving 16 bases between. The CDR3 runs to 14 residues. Germline-derived CDR1 and CDR2 are SGHRS and YFSETQ. CDR3 DNA: TGCGCCAGCAGTTCTGAGGGCCTAGTATACGAGCAGTACTTC. Encoded protein: CASSSEGLVYEQYF.

V is TRBV6-5 and J is TRBJ2-1; maybe TRBD1 (6 bases). Deletions cut 0 bases from V and 7 bases from J, with 7 bases between. This CDR3 spans 13 amino acids. Germline values: CDR1 MNHEY, CDR2 SVGAGI. The DNA for the CDR3 is TGTGCCAGCAGTTACTCGGGGGCTAATGAGCAGTTCTTC. It is translated as CASSYSGANEQFF.

Written as DNA, the CDR3 is TGTGCCAGCAGCGCCCGAGAAGAAAGGCGACGGGGGGATAGCAATCAGCCCCAGCATTTT. This sequence encodes CASSAREERRRGDSNQPQHF. The V gene is TRBV21-1, the J gene TRBJ1-5. TRBV21-1 is described as a pseudogene. CDR3 length equals 20 residues.

The V and J genes are TRBV5-6 and TRBJ1-1; possible D gene TRBD1, 5 bases. V gave up 3 bases and J gave up 1 base, with 13 bases separating them. Germline values: CDR1 SGHDT, CDR2 YYEEEE. The CDR3 totals 15 residues. The CDR3, as DNA: TGTGCCAGCAGCTCCCCGGGACTCCAGAACACTGAAGCTTTCTTT. Amino acid sequence: CASSSPGLQNTEAFF.

V gene TRBV11-1 combines with J gene TRBJ1-1; D is ambiguous. Germline loops: CDR1 SGHAT, CDR2 FQDESV (reference sequence). This CDR3 spans 13 amino acids. Trimming took off 5 bases at V and 0 bases at J, with 7 bases between the two ends. CDR3 amino acids: CASSQTMNTEAFF. The CDR3 DNA reads as TGTGCCAGCAGCCAAACAATGAACACTGAAGCTTTCTTT.

The rearrangement links TRBV27 to TRBJ2-2, with D possibly matching TRBD2 (6 bases). V was clipped by 4 bases and J by 4 bases, with 10 bases between them. Germline CDR1 MNHEY, CDR2 SMNVEV (reference sequence). The CDR3 covers 14 residues. For the CDR3, the DNA is TGTGCCAGCAGTTGGAGGGGCCCCACCGGGGAGCTGTTTTTT. This translates into CASSWRGPTGELFF.

J is TRBJ2-3 and V is TRBV7-6, with TRBD2 as a possible D gene (6 bases). The CDR3 runs 14 residues. V lost 4 bases and J 2 bases, leaving 10 bases between the germline ends. Germline-derived CDR1 and CDR2 are SGHVS and FNYEAQ. The CDR3 DNA is TGTGCCAGCAGCTCGGGACTTATCACAGATACGCAGTATTTT. It translates to CASSSGLITDTQYF.

The chain joins TRBV6-5 to TRBJ1-2; possibly TRBD1 for D (6 bases). CDR1 and CDR2 from the germline V gene are MNHEY and SVGAGI. CDR3 size: 15 residues. V shed 3 bases and J shed 2 bases, with 13 bases lying between them. The CDR3 protein is CASSYRDTGNYGYTF. CDR3 coding DNA: TGTGCCAGCAGTTATAGGGACACCGGAAACTATGGCTACACCTTC.

The chain is built from TRBV6-6 and TRBJ1-5; 7 bases align to TRBD1. CDR3 length equals 16 residues. Trimming at V came to 2 bases and at J to 6 bases, leaving 10 bases not matched to a gene. CDR1 MNHNY and CDR2 SVGAGI come from the germline V gene (reference sequence). CDR3 protein: CASSYRGRGDGQPQHF. As DNA, the CDR3 is TGTGCCAGCAGTTACCGAGGCAGGGGGGACGGTCAGCCCCAGCATTTT.

This chain uses TRBV30 with TRBJ2-1, with 14 bases that match TRBD2. J gave up 5 bases and V 5 bases, and 5 bases lay outside the gene matches. The CDR3 has 15 residues. Germline V gene data show CDR1 as GTSNPN and CDR2 as SVGIG (reference sequence). This chain's CDR3 is CAWDKGLAGDNEQFF. In nucleotides, the CDR3 is TGTGCCTGGGATAAGGGACTAGCGGGGGACAATGAGCAGTTCTTC.

CDR3 sequence (DNA): TGTGCCAGCAGCCCCACAGGACTAGACAATGAGCAGTTCTTC. Translating it yields CASSPTGLDNEQFF. The V gene is TRBV9, the J gene TRBJ2-1; 7 nucleotides align to TRBD2. Trimming removed 4 bases from V and 5 bases from J; junction bases left unmatched: 6. CDR1 is SGDLS and CDR2 is YYNGEE in the germline V gene. CDR3 length: 14 residues.

The J gene is TRBJ1-4, the V gene TRBV11-2; 11 bases align to TRBD1. Trimming removed 5 bases from V and 8 bases from J; junction bases left unmatched: 10. Germline CDR1 and CDR2: SGHAT and FQNNGV. The CDR3 is 16 residues long. CDR3 sequence (DNA): TGTGCCAGCAGCCCCACATGGACAGGGGGCAGGGAAAAACTGTTTTTT. This encodes CASSPTWTGGREKLFF.

The J gene is TRBJ1-6, the V gene TRBV5-6; D remains unclear. V lost 4 bases to trimming and J lost 6 bases, with 17 bases between them. The CDR3 extends over 16 amino acids. The germline V gene encodes CDR1 SGHDT and CDR2 YYEEEE. Here the CDR3 DNA reads TGTGCCAGCAGCCCCGGTCATTTACGGGGTAATTCACCCCTCCACTTT. Encoded protein: CASSPGHLRGNSPLHF.

This sequence joins TRBV29-1 and TRBJ2-3, with TRBD1 as a possible D gene (5 bases). The CDR3 loop spans 11 amino acids. Germline-derived CDR1 and CDR2 are SQVTM and ANQGSEA. The V gene lost 6 bases and the J gene lost 4 bases, with 8 bases spanning the gap. CDR3 in DNA: TGCAGCGTGGCACAGGCAGATACGCAGTATTTT. Encoded protein: CSVAQADTQYF.

The sample holds one count of this clone. The chain is built from TRBV27 and TRBJ2-7; TRBD1 aligns across 8 bases. V lost 4 bases, J lost 2 bases, and 10 bases stayed unmatched. Per germline, CDR1 MNHEY and CDR2 SMNVEV (reference sequence). The CDR3 totals 16 residues. The CDR3 nucleotides read TGTGCCAGCAGTTCACCACTTCGACAGGGGACCTACGAGCAGTACTTC. Its translation is CASSSPLRQGTYEQYF.